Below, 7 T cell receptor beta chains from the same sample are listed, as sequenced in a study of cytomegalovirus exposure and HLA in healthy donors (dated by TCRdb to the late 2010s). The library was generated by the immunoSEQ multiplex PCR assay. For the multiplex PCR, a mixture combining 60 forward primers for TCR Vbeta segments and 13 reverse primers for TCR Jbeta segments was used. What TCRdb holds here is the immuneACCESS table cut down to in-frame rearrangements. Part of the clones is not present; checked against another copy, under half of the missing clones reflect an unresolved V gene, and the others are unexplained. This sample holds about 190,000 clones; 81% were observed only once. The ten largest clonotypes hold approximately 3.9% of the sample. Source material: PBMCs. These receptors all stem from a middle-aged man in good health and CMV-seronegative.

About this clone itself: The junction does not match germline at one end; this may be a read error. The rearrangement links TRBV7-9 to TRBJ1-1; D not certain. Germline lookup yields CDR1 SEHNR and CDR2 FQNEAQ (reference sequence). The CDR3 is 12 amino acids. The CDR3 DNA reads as TGTTCCAGCAGCTACGGGAACACTGAAGCTTTCTTT. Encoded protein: CSSSYGNTEAFF.

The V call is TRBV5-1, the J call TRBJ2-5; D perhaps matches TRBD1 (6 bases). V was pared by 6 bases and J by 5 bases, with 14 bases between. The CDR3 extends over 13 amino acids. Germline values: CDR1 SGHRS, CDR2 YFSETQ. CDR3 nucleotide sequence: TGCGCCAGCACCATGACAGGCAGTGAGACCCAGTACTTC. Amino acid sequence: CASTMTGSETQYF. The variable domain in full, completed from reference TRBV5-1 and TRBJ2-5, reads KAGVTQTPRYLIKTRGQQVTLSCSPISGHRSVSWYQQTPGQGLQFLFEYFSETQRNKGNFPGRFSGRQFSNSRSEMNVSTLELGDSALYLCASTMTGSETQYFGPGTRLLVL.

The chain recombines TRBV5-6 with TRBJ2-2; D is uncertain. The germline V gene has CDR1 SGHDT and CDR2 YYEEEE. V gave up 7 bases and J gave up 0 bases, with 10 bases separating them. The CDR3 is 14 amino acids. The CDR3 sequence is CASSTEPNTGELFF. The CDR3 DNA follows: TGTGCCAGCTCCACGGAGCCGAACACCGGGGAGCTGTTTTTT.

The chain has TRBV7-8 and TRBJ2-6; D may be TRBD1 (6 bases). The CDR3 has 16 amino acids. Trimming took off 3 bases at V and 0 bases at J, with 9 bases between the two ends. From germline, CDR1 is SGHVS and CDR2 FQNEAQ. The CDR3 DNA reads TGTGCCAGCAGCTTGACAGGCGGCTCTGGGGCCAACGTCCTGACTTTC. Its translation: CASSLTGGSGANVLTF. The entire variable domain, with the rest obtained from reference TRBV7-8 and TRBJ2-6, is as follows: GAGVSQSPRYKVAKRGQDVALRCDPISGHVSLFWYQQALGQGPEFLTYFQNEAQLDKSGLPSDRFFAERPEGSVSTLKIQRTQQEDSAVYLCASSLTGGSGANVLTFGAGSRLTVL.

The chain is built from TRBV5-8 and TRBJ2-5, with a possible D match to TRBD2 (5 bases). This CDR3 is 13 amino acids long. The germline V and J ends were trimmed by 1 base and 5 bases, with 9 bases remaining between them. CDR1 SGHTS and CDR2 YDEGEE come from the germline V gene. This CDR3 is CASSLRRRETQYF. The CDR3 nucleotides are TGTGCCAGCAGCTTGCGGAGGCGCGAGACCCAGTACTTC.

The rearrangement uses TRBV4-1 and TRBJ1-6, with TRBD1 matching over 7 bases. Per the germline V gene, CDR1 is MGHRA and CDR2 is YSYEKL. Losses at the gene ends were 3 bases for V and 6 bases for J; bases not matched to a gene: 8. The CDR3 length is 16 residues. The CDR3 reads CASSQLPGQSNSPLHF. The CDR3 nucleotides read TGCGCCAGCAGCCAGCTTCCGGGACAGTCTAATTCACCCCTCCACTTT.

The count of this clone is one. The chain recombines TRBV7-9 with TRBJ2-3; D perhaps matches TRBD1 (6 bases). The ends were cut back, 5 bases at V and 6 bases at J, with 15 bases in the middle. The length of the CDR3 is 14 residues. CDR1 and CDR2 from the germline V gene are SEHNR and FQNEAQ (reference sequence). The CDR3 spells CASSLGQNPDTQYF. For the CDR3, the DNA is TGTGCCAGCAGCCTTGGACAGAACCCCGATACGCAGTATTTT.